A single sample is the source of the 5 T cell receptor beta chains below, sequenced in a study of PD-1 blockade in classical Hodgkin lymphoma. This table comes from immunoSEQ multiplex PCR, and its TCRdb copy is limited to in-frame clones, with some not included. The table records tens of thousands of clones, 68% of them present only once. With no exception, relapse followed autologous stem cell transplantation in all patients, and brentuximab vedotin exposure varied. This specimen was peripheral blood mononuclear cells (PBMCs), taken at baseline. The receptor set was obtained from a human donor with classical Hodgkin lymphoma.

The chain recombines TRBV6-1 with TRBJ2-5; D ambiguous. V was pared by 4 bases and J by 11 bases, with 20 bases between. The CDR3 extends over 14 amino acids. The germline CDR1 and CDR2 sequences are MNHNS and SASEGT. The CDR3 is CASSAASRWPGQYF. The CDR3 nucleotides read TGTGCCAGCAGTGCGGCTAGTAGGTGGCCCGGTCAGTACTTC.

The chain uses TRBV28 and TRBJ2-5; no clear D. CDR1 MDHEN and CDR2 SYDVKM come from the germline V gene. CDR3 size: 11 residues. V lost 1 base to trimming and J lost 4 bases, with 1 base between them. CDR3 bases: TGTGCCAGCAGTTTATCAGAGACCCAGTACTTC. Protein sequence: CASSLSETQYF. Based on the CDR3 plus reference TRBV28 and TRBJ2-5, the full variable domain is DVKVTQSSRYLVKRTGEKVFLECVQDMDHENMFWYRQDPGLGLRLIYFSYDVKMKEKGDIPEGYSVSREKKERFSLILESASTNQTSMYLCASSLSETQYFGPGTRLLVL.

This clone turned up a few times. The chain uses TRBV6-1 and TRBJ1-6; 9 positions agree with TRBD1. V was clipped by 3 bases and J by 14 bases; unmatched bases: 14. Germline values: CDR1 MNHNS, CDR2 SASEGT. The CDR3 length is 16 residues. The CDR3 DNA reads TGTGCCAGCAGTGACAGTCCGGGACAGGGACCTCTTGCCCTCCACTTT. This encodes CASSDSPGQGPLALHF.

This clone has a single count. The rearrangement joins TRBV28 to TRBJ1-4, with TRBD1 matching over 7 bases. J gave up 2 bases and V 3 bases, and 6 bases lay outside the gene matches. The CDR3 spans 16 residues. Germline V gives CDR1 MDHEN, CDR2 SYDVKM. CDR3 nucleotide sequence: TGTGCCAGCAGTTTCCCCGGGGGACAGACTAATGAAAAACTGTTTTTT. This gives the protein CASSFPGGQTNEKLFF.

The V gene is TRBV7-2, the J gene TRBJ2-5, with 10 bases identical to TRBD1. Germline V gene sequence: CDR1 SGHTA, CDR2 FQGNSA. The CDR3 length is 15 residues. Trimming took 5 bases from V and 3 from J; bases not matched to a gene: 6. The CDR3 loop is CASSDLGQGEETQYF. In DNA form, the CDR3 reads TGTGCCAGCAGCGATCTTGGACAGGGGGAAGAGACCCAGTACTTC.